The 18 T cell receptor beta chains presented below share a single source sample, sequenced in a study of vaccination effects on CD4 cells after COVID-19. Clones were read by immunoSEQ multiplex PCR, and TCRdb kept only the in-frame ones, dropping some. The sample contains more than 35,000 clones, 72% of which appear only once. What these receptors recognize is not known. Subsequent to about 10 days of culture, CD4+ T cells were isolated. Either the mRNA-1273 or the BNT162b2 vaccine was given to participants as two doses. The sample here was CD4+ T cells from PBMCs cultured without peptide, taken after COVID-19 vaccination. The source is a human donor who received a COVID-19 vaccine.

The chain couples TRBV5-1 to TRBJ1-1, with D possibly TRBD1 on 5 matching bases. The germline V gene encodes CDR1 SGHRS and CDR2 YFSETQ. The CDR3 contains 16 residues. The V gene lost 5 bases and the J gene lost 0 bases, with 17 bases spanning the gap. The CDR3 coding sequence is TGCGCCAGCAGTAGGGGAGAAGTAGTCATGAACACTGAAGCTTTCTTT. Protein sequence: CASSRGEVVMNTEAFF. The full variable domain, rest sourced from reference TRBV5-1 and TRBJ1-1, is KAGVTQTPRYLIKTRGQQVTLSCSPISGHRSVSWYQQTPGQGLQFLFEYFSETQRNKGNFPGRFSGRQFSNSRSEMNVSTLELGDSALYLCASSRGEVVMNTEAFFGQGTRLTVV.

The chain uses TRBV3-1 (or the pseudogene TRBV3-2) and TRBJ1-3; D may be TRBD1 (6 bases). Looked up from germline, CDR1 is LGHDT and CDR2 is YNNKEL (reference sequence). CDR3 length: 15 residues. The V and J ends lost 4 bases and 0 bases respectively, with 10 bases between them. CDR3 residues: CASSRGQTSGNTIYF. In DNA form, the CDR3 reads TGTGCCAGCAGCCGCGGACAGACCTCTGGAAACACCATATATTTT.

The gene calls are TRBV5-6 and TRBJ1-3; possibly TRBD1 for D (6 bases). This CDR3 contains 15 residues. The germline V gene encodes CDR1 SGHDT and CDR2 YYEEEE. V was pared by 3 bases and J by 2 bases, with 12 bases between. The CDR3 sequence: CASSWATGTGNTIYF. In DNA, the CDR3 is TGTGCCAGCAGCTGGGCCACAGGGACTGGAAACACCATATATTTT. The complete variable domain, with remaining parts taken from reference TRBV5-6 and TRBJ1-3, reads DAGVTQSPTHLIKTRGQQVTLRCSPKSGHDTVSWYQQALGQGPQFIFQYYEEEERQRGNFPDRFSGHQFPNYSSELNVNALLLGDSALYLCASSWATGTGNTIYFGEGSWLTVV.

CDR3 in DNA: TGTGCCAGTAGTAACGCCTTGTCCGGCTACACCTTC. Encoded protein: CASSNALSGYTF. This chain uses TRBV19 with TRBJ1-2; D gene uncertain. The length of the CDR3 is 12 residues. Germline V gene lookup returns CDR1 LNHDA and CDR2 SQIVND (reference sequence). Trimming removed 4 bases from V and 8 bases from J, with 11 bases in between.

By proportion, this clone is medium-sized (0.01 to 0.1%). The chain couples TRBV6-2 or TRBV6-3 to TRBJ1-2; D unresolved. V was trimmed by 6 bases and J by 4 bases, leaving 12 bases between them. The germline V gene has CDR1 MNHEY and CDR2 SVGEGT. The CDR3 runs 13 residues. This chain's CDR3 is CASSPAPPYGYTF. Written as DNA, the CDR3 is TGTGCCAGCAGCCCGGCACCTCCCTATGGCTACACCTTC.

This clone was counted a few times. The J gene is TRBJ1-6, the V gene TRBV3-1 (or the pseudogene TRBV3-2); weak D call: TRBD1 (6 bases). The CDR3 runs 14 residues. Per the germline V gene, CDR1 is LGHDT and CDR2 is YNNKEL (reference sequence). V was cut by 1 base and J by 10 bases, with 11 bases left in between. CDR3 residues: CASSQVGAQSPLHF. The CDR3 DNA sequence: TGTGCCAGCAGCCAAGTGGGGGCTCAGTCACCCCTCCACTTT.

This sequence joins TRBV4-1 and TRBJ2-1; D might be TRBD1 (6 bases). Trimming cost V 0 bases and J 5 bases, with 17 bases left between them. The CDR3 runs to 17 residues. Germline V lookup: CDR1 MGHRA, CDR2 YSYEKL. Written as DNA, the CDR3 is TGCGCCAGCAGCCAAGATTGGGTCAGGGGAGTTAACAATGAGCAGTTCTTC. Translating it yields CASSQDWVRGVNNEQFF.

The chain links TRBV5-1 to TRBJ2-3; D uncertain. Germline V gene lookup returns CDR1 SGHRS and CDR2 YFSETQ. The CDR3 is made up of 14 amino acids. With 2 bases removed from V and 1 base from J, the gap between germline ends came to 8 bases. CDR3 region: CASSFRHRTDTQYF. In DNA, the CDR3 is TGCGCCAGCAGCTTTAGACACCGCACAGATACGCAGTATTTT. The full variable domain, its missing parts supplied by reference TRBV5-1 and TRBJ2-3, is KAGVTQTPRYLIKTRGQQVTLSCSPISGHRSVSWYQQTPGQGLQFLFEYFSETQRNKGNFPGRFSGRQFSNSRSEMNVSTLELGDSALYLCASSFRHRTDTQYFGPGTRLTVL.

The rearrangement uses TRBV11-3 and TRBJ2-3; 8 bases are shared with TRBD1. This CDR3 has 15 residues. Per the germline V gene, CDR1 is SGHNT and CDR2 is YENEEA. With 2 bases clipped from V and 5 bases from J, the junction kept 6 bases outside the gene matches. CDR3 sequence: CASSLSQGAVDTQYF. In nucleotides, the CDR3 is TGTGCCAGCAGCTTATCCCAGGGGGCGGTAGATACGCAGTATTTT.

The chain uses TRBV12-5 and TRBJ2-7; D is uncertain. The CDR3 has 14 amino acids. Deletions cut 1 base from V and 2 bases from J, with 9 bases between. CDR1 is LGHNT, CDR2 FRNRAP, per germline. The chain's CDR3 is CASGLASPPYEQYF. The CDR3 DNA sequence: TGTGCTAGTGGTTTGGCCTCACCTCCCTACGAGCAGTACTTC.

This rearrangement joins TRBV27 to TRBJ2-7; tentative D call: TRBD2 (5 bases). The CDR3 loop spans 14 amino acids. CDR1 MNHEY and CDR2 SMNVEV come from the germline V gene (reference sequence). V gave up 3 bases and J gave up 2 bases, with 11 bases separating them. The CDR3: CASSLVGETYEQYF. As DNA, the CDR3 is TGTGCCAGCAGTTTGGTGGGAGAGACCTACGAGCAGTACTTC.

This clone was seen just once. In DNA form, the CDR3 reads TGTGCCAGCAGCCTCCGTCGGGGGACAGATACGCAGTATTTT. Residues: CASSLRRGTDTQYF. J is TRBJ2-3 and V is TRBV11-2; D is perhaps TRBD2 (6 bases). The CDR3 extends over 14 amino acids. The V gene lost 5 bases and the J gene lost 3 bases, with 12 bases spanning the gap. CDR1 is SGHAT, CDR2 FQNNGV, per germline.

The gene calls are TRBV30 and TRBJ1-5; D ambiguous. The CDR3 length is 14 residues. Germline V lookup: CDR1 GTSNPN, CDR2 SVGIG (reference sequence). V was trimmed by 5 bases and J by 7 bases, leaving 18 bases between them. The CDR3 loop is CAWGPWGWRQPQHF. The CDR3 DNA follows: TGTGCCTGGGGGCCCTGGGGTTGGCGACAGCCCCAGCATTTT.

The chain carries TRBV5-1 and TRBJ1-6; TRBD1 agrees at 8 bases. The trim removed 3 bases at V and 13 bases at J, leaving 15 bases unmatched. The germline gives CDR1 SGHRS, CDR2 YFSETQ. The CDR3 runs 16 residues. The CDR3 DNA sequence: TGCGCCAGCAGCTGGGCCGCTAGAACGGACAGGGCCCCCCTCCACTTT. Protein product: CASSWAARTDRAPLHF.

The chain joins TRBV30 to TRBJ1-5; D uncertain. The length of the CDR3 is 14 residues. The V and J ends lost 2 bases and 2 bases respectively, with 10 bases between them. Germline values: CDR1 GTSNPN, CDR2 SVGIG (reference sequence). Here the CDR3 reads CAWSLGLRNQPQHF. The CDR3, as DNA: TGTGCCTGGAGTCTCGGACTGCGCAATCAGCCCCAGCATTTT.

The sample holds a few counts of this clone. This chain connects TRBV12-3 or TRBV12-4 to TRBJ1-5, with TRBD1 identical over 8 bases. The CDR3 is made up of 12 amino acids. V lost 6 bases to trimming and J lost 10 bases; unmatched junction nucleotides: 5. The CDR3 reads CASRRTGSPQHF. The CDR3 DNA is TGTGCCAGCAGACGGACAGGGAGCCCCCAGCATTTT.

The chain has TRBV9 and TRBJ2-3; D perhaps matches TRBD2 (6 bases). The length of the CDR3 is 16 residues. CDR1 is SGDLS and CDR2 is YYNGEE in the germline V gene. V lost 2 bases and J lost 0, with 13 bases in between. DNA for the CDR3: TGTGCCAGCAGCGTGGCGGGCGGGACTAGCACAGATACGCAGTATTTT. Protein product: CASSVAGGTSTDTQYF.

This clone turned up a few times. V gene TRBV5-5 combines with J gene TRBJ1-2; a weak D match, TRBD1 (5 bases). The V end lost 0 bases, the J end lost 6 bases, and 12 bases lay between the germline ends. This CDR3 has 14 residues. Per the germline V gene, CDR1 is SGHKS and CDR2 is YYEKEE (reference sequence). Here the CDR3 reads CASSLGAGSNGYTF. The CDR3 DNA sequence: TGTGCCAGCAGCTTGGGTGCAGGGTCGAATGGCTACACCTTC.